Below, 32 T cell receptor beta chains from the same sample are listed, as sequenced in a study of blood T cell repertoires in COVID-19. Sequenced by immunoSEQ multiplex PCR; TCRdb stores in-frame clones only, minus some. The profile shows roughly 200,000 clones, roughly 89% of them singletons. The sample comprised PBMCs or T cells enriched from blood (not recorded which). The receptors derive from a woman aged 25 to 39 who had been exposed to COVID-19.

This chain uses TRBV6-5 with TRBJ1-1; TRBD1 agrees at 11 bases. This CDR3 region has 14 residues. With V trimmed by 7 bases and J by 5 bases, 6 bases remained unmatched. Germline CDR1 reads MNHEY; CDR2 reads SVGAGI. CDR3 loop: CASTDRGLRTEAFF. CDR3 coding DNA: TGTGCCAGCACGGACAGGGGGCTAAGGACTGAAGCTTTCTTT.

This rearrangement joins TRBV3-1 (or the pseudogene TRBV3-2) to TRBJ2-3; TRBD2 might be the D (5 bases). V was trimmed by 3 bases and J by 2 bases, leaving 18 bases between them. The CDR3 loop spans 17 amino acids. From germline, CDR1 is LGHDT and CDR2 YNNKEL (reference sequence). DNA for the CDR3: TGTGCCAGCAGCCACACGCCCCAGAGCGGTTACACAGATACGCAGTATTTT. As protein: CASSHTPQSGYTDTQYF.

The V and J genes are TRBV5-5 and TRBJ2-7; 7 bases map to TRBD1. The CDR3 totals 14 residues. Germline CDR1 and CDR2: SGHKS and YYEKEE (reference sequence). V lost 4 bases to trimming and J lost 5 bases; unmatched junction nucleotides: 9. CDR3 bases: TGTGCCAGCAGCAGAACGGGACAGACAGACGAGCAGTACTTC. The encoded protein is CASSRTGQTDEQYF.

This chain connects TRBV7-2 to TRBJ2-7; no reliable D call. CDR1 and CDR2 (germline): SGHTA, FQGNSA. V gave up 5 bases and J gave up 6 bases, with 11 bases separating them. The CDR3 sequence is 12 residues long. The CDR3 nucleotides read TGTGCCAGCAGCGCCGACAAAATCGAGCAGTACTTC. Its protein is CASSADKIEQYF.

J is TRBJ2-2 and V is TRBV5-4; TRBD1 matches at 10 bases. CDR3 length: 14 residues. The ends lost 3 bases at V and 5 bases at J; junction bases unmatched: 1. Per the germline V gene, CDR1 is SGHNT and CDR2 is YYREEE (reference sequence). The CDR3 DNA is TGTGCCAGCAGCTGGGACAGGGGAACCGGGGAGCTGTTTTTT. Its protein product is CASSWDRGTGELFF.

The CDR3 here is CAISEGQVLGSPLHF. CDR3 DNA: TGTGCCATCAGTGAGGGACAGGTTTTAGGTTCACCCCTCCACTTT. The chain carries TRBV10-3 and TRBJ1-6, with 7 positions matching TRBD1. The CDR3 loop spans 15 amino acids. Germline values: CDR1 ENHRY, CDR2 SYGVKD. Losses at the gene ends were 2 bases for V and 9 bases for J; bases not matched to a gene: 7.

As DNA, the CDR3 is TGTGCCAGCAGCTTAGCGCTCCCGGGACAGGGCACAGATACGCAGTATTTT. Residues: CASSLALPGQGTDTQYF. The V call is TRBV7-2, the J call TRBJ2-3; 8 bases align to TRBD1. This CDR3 spans 17 amino acids. The V gene end was trimmed by 0 bases and the J gene end by 1 base; junction bases not matched to a gene: 6. Germline V gives CDR1 SGHTA, CDR2 FQGNSA.

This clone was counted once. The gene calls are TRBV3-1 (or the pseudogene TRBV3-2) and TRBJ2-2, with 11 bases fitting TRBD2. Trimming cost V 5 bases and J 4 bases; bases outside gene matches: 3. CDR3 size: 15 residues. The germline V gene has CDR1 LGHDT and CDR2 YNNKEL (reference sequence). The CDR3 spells CASSGLAGITGELFF. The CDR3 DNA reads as TGTGCCAGCAGCGGACTAGCGGGTATCACCGGGGAGCTGTTTTTT.

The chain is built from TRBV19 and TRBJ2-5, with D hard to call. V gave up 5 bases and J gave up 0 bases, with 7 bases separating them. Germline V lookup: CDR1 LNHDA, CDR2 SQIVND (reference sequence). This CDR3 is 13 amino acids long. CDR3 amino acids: CASSRDYQETQYF. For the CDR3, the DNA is TGTGCCAGTAGTCGAGACTACCAAGAGACCCAGTACTTC. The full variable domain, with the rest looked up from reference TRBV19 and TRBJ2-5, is DGGITQSPKYLFRKEGQNVTLSCEQNLNHDAMYWYRQDPGQGLRLIYYSQIVNDFQKGDIAEGYSVSREKKESFPLTVTSAQKNPTAFYLCASSRDYQETQYFGPGTRLLVL.

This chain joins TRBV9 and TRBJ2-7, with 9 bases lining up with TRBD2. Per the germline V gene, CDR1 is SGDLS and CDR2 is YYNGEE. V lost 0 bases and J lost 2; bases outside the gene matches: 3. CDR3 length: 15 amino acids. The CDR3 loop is CASSVGSGGPYEQYF. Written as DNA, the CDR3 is TGTGCCAGCAGCGTAGGAAGCGGGGGGCCCTACGAGCAGTACTTC.

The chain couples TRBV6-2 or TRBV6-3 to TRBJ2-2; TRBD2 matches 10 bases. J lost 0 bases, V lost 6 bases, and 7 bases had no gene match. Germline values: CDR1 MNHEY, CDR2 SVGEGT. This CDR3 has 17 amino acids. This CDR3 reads CASSEVAGGPNTGELFF. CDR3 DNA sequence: TGTGCCAGCAGCGAAGTAGCGGGGGGTCCGAACACCGGGGAGCTGTTTTTT.

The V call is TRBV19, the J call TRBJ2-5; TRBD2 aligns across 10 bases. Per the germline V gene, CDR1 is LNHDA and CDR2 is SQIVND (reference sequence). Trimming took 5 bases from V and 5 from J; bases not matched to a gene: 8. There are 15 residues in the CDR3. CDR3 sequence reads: CASSPQLAGKETQYF. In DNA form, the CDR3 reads TGTGCCAGTAGTCCACAACTAGCGGGGAAGGAGACCCAGTACTTC.

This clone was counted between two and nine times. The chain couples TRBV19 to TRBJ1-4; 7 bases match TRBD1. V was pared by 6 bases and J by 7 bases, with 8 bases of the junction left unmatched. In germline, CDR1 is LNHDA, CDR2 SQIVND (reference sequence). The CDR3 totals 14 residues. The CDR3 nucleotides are TGTGCCAGTAGCCAGGGGGGTAGCGGTGAAAAACTGTTTTTT. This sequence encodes CASSQGGSGEKLFF.

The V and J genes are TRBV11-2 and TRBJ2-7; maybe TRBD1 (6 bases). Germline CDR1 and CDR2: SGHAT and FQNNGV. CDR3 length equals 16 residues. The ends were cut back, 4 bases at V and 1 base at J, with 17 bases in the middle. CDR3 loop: CASSSSGQGRSYEQYF. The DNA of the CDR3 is TGTGCCAGCAGCTCGTCTGGTCAGGGGCGGTCCTACGAGCAGTACTTC.

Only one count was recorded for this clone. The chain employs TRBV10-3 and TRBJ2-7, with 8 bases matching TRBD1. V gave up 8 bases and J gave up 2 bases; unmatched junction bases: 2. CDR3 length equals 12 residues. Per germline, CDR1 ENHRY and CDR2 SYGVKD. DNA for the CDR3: TGTGCCATCGGGACAGGAACCTACGAGCAGTACTTC. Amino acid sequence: CAIGTGTYEQYF.

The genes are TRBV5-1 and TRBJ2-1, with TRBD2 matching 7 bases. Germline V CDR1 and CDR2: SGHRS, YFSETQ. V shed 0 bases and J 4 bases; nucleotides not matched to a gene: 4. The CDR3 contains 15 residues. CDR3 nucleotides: TGCGCCAGCAGCTTGGAAGCGGGGCCTTACAATGAGCAGTTCTTC. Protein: CASSLEAGPYNEQFF. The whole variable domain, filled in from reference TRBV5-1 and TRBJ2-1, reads KAGVTQTPRYLIKTRGQQVTLSCSPISGHRSVSWYQQTPGQGLQFLFEYFSETQRNKGNFPGRFSGRQFSNSRSEMNVSTLELGDSALYLCASSLEAGPYNEQFFGPGTRLTVL.

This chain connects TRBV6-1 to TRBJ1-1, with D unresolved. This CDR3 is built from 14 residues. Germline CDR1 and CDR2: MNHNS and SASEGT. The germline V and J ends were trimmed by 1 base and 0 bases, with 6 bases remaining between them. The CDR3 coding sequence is TGTGCCAGCAGTGAAGGATACATGAACACTGAAGCTTTCTTT. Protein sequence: CASSEGYMNTEAFF.

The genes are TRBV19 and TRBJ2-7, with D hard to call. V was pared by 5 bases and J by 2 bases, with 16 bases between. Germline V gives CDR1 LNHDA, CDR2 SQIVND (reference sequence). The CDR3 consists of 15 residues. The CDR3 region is CASSPQDPRAYEQYF. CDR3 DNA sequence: TGTGCCAGTAGTCCCCAGGATCCCCGTGCCTACGAGCAGTACTTC.

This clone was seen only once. CDR3 nucleotide sequence: TGTGCCAGCAGTTACTCGAAGGACAGGGGCTCCTACGAGCAGTACTTC. This encodes CASSYSKDRGSYEQYF. V and J are TRBV6-5 and TRBJ2-7, with 9 nucleotides matching TRBD1. CDR3 size: 16 residues. Germline assignment: CDR1 MNHEY and CDR2 SVGAGI. Trimming at V came to 0 bases and at J to 0 bases, leaving 3 bases not matched to a gene.

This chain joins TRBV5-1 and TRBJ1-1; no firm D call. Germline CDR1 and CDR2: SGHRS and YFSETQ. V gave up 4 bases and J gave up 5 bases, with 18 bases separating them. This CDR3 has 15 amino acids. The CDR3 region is CASSRAGLSGTEAFF. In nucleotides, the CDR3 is TGCGCCAGCAGCCGGGCGGGCCTCAGTGGGACTGAAGCTTTCTTT.

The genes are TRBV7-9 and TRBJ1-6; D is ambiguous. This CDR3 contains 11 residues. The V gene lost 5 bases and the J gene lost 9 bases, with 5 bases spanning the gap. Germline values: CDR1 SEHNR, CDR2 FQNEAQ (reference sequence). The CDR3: CASSPGSPLHF. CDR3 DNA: TGTGCCAGCAGCCCCGGTTCACCCCTCCACTTT.

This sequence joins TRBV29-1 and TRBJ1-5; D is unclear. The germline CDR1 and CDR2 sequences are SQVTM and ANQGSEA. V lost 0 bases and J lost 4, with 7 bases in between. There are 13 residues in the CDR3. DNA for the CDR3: TGCAGCGTTGAAGAGGACTCTAATCAGCCCCAGCATTTT. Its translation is CSVEEDSNQPQHF.

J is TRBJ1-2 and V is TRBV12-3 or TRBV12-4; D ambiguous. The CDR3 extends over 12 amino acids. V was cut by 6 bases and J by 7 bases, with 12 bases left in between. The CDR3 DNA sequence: TGTGCCAGCAGCAGACCCGAGGGTGGCTACACCTTC. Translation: CASSRPEGGYTF.

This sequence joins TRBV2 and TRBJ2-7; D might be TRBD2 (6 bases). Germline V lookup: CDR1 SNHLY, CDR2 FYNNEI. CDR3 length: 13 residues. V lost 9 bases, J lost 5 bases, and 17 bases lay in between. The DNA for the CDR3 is TGTGCCAGTCTTAGCGGATGGTCCAACGAGCAGTACTTC. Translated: CASLSGWSNEQYF.

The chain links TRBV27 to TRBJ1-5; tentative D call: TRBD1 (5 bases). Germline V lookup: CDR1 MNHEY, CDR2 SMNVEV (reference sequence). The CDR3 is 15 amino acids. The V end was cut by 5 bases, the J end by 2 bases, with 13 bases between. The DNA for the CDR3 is TGTGCCAGCAGTGGGTCAGGGTCAGGCAATCAGCCCCAGCATTTT. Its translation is CASSGSGSGNQPQHF.

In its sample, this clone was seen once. CDR3 amino acids: CASSPRDRANYGYTF. DNA of the CDR3: TGTGCCAGCAGTCCCCGGGACAGGGCTAACTATGGCTACACCTTC. The chain carries TRBV28 and TRBJ1-2; 9 bases are a match to TRBD1. The CDR3 is made up of 15 amino acids. J was trimmed by 0 bases and V by 5 bases; bases with no gene match: 4. Germline CDR1 MDHEN, CDR2 SYDVKM.

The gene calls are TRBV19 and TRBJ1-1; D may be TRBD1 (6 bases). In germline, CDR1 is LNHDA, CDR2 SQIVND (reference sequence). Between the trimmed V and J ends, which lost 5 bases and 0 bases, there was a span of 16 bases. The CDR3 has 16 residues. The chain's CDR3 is CASSRRGFRMNTEAFF. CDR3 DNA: TGTGCCAGTAGTCGTAGGGGGTTCCGCATGAACACTGAAGCTTTCTTT. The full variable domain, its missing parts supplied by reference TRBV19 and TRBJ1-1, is DGGITQSPKYLFRKEGQNVTLSCEQNLNHDAMYWYRQDPGQGLRLIYYSQIVNDFQKGDIAEGYSVSREKKESFPLTVTSAQKNPTAFYLCASSRRGFRMNTEAFFGQGTRLTVV.

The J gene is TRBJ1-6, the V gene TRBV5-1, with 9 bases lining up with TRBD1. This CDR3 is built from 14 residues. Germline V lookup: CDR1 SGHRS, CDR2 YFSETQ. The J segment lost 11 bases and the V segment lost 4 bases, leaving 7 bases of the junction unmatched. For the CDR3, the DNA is TGCGCCAGCAGCCAGGGACAGGGTAGAGCACCCCTCCACTTT. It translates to CASSQGQGRAPLHF.

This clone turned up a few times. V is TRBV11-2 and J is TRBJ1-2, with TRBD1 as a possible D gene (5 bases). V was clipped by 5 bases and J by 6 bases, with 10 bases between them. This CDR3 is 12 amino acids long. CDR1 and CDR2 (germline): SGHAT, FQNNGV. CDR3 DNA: TGTGCCAGCAGCGGGCAGGGTGATGGCTACACCTTC. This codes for CASSGQGDGYTF.

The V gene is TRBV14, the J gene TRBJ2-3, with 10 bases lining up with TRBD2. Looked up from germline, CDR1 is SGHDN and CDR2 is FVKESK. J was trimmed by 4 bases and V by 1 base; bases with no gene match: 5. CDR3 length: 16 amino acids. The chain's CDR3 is CASSQGPSGGPDTQYF. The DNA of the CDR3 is TGTGCCAGCAGCCAAGGACCTAGCGGGGGCCCAGATACGCAGTATTTT.

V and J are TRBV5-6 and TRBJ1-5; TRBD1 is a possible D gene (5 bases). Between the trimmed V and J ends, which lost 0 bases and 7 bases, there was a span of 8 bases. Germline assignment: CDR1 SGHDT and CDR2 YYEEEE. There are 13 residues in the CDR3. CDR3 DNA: TGTGCCAGCAGCTTGGGACAGCTCCAGCCCCAGCATTTT. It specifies CASSLGQLQPQHF.

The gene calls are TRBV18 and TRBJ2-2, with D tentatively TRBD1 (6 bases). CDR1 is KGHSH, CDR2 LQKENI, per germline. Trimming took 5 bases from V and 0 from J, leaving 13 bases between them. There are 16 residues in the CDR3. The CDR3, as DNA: TGTGCCAGCTCAGAGGTACGGACAGCGAACACCGGGGAGCTGTTTTTT. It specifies CASSEVRTANTGELFF.